This TCR beta chain stems from a study of CD8+ T cells in alopecia areata. It was cDNA, reverse transcribed from extracted RNA, that served as the sequencing template. TCRdb's table, derived via immunoSEQ multiplex PCR, lists solely in-frame clones and lacks some. The table lists about 180,000 clones, about 51% of them singletons. This clone was counted only a few times. Treatment defined: oral pan-JAK inhibitor, 5-10 mg twice daily. Peripheral blood and lesional scalp punch biopsies came from alopecia areata patients. Germline V gives CDR1 SGHDT, CDR2 YYEEEE. This CDR3 is 15 amino acids long. V was clipped by 4 bases and J by 1 base, with 15 bases between them.

Sequenced material: CD8+ T cells sorted from blood, taken between weeks 51 and 52, from a patient treated with tofacitinib. This TCR was sampled from a human donor with alopecia areata. The V gene is TRBV5-6, the J gene TRBJ2-7, with D possibly matching TRBD1 (6 bases). This CDR3 is CASSLGAATSYEQYF. Here the CDR3 DNA reads TGTGCCAGCAGCCTGGGGGCGGCGACGTCCTACGAGCAGTACTTC.